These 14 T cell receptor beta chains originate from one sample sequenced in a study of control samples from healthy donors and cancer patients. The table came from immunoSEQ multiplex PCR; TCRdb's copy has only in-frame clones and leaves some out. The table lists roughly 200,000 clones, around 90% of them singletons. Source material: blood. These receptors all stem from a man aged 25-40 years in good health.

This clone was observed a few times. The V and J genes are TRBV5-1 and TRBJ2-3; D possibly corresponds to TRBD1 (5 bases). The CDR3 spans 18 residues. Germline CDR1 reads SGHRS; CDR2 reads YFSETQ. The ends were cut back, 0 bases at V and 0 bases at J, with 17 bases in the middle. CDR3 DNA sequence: TGCGCCAGCAGCTTGGCCCTCTTTCCGGACACTAGCACAGATACGCAGTATTTT. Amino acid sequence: CASSLALFPDTSTDTQYF.

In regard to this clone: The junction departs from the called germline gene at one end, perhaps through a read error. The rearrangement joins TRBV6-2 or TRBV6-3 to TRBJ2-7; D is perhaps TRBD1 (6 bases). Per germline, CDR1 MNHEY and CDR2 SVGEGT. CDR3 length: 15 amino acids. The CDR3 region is CASSWARGRSHEQYF. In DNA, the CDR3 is TGTGCCAGCAGCTGGGCCAGGGGACGCTCCCACGAGCAGTACTTC.

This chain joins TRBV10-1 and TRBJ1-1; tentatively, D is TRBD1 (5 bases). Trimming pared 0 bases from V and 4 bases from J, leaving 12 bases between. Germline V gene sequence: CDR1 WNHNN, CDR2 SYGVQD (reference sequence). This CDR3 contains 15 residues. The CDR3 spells CASSESRSGATEAFF. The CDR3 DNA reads TGCGCCAGCAGTGAGTCTCGGAGTGGGGCCACTGAAGCTTTCTTT.

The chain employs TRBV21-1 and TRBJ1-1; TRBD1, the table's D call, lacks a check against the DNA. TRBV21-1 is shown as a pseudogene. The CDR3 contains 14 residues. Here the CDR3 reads CASSKQGNNTEAFF. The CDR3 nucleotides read TGTGCCAGCAGCAAACAGGGTAATAACACTGAAGCTTTCTTT.

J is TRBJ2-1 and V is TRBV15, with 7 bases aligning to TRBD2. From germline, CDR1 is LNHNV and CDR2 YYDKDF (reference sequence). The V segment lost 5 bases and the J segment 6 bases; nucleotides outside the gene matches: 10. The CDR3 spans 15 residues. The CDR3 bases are TGTGCCACCAGCGGAACCCGGGGGGTCCTCAATGAGCAGTTCTTC. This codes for CATSGTRGVLNEQFF. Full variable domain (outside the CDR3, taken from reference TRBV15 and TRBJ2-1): DAMVIQNPRYQVTQFGKPVTLSCSQTLNHNVMYWYQQKSSQAPKLLFHYYDKDFNNEADTPDNFQSRRPNTSFCFLDIRSPGLGDTAMYLCATSGTRGVLNEQFFGPGTRLTVL.

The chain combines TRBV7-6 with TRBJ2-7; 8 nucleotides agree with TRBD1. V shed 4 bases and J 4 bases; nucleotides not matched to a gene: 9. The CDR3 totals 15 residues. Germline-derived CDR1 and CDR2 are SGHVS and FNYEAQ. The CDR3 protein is CASSYYSGGEYEQYF. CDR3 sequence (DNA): TGTGCCAGCAGCTACTACTCAGGGGGCGAATACGAGCAGTACTTC.

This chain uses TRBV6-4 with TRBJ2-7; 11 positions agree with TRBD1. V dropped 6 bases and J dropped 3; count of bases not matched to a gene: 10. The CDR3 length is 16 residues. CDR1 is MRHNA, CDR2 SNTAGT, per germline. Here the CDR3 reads CASRLSRTGGVYEQYF. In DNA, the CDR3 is TGTGCCAGCAGACTTTCTCGGACAGGGGGCGTCTACGAGCAGTACTTC.

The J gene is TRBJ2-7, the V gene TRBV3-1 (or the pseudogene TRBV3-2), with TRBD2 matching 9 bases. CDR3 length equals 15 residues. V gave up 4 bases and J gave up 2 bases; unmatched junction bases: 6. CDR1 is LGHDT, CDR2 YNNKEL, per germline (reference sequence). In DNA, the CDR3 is TGTGCCAGCAGCCCACAGACTAGCGGTCCCTACGAGCAGTACTTC. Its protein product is CASSPQTSGPYEQYF.

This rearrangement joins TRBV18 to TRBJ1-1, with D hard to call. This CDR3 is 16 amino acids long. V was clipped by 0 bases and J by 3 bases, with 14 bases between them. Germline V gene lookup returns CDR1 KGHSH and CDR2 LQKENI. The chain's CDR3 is CASSPPVLGRHTEAFF. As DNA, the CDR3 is TGTGCCAGCTCACCACCCGTTTTAGGGAGGCACACTGAAGCTTTCTTT.

The CDR3 region has the DNA TGTGCCAGCAGCGCGCATACCGGGGCTTCCTACGAGCAGTACTTC. This codes for CASSAHTGASYEQYF. V is TRBV9 and J is TRBJ2-7, with D perhaps assigned TRBD1 or TRBD2 (5 bases each). The germline V gene encodes CDR1 SGDLS and CDR2 YYNGEE. V was cut by 3 bases and J by 1 base, with 14 bases left in between. The CDR3 contains 15 residues.

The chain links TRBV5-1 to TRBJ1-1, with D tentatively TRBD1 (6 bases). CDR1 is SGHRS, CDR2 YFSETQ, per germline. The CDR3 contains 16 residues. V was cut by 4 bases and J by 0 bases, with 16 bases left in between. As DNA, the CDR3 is TGCGCCAGCAGCCCCATGGCTGGGACATTGAACACTGAAGCTTTCTTT. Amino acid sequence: CASSPMAGTLNTEAFF.

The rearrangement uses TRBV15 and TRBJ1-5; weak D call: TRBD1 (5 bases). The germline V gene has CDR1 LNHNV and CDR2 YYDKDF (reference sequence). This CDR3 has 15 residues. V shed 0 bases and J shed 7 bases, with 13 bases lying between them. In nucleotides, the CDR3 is TGTGCCACCAGCAGAGATAATTCCGGGGCACAGCCCCAGCATTTT. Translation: CATSRDNSGAQPQHF.

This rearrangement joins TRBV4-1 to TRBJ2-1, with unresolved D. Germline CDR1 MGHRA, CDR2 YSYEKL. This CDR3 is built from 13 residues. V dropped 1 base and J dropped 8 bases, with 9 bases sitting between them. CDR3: CASSQAIGYEQFF. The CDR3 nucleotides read TGCGCCAGCAGCCAAGCCATCGGCTATGAGCAGTTCTTC.

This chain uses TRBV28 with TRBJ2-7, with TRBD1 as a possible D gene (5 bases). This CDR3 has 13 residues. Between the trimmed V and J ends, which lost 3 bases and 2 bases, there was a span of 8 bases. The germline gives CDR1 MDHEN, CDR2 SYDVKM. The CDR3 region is CASSFRTTYEQYF. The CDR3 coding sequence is TGTGCCAGCAGTTTCCGGACAACCTACGAGCAGTACTTC.